What follows are 2 T cell receptor beta chains derived from one specimen sequenced in a study of blood T cells in healthy people across ages. Together with a sample-barcoded 5' primer, a J-beta primer mix was included in a second PCR lasting roughly 6 to 12 cycles. Each CDR3 protein is one row after TCRdb ran MiXCR on the 5' RACE reads. Among 1.5 million to 2 million distinct CDR3 sequences listed, approximately 28% were seen once. Source material: blood. The receptors derive from a woman in her thirties in good health.

This clonotype has a handful of counts. The rearrangement links TRBV7-2 to TRBJ1-5; D gene ambiguous. Germline CDR1 is SGHTA and CDR2 is FQGNSA. Trimming pared 2 bases from V and 3 bases from J, leaving 11 bases between. The CDR3 sequence is 15 residues long. The CDR3 loop reads CASSLISEPNQPQHF. Written as DNA, the CDR3 is TGTGCCAGCAGCTTAATTTCCGAACCCAATCAGCCCCAGCATTTT.

This clonotype was recorded at least ten times. The chain is built from TRBV29-1 and TRBJ2-7; D is ambiguous. V lost 8 bases and J lost 4, with 9 bases in between. Germline values: CDR1 SQVTM, CDR2 ANQGSEA. CDR3 length equals 10 residues. CDR3 loop: CSIQRYEQYF. The CDR3 coding sequence is TGCAGCATACAGAGATACGAGCAGTACTTC.